This passage covers 5 T cell receptor beta chains from one sample sequenced in a study of T-cell reconstitution after alpha-beta-depleted transplantation in children. Unique molecular identifiers were incorporated into the prepared TCRbeta library. One entry per CDR3 protein results from TCRdb running MiXCR on the PCR reads. The table includes about 1,000,000 distinct CDR3 sequences, 25% to 30% detected once. The sample in question was PBMCs, mostly from graft donor cells, obtained 360 days after TCRalphabeta/CD19-depleted stem cell transplant. The receptor set was obtained from a boy less than two years old who had a stem cell transplant for SCID, so the T cells may come from the graft donor.

This chain joins TRBV12-3 or TRBV12-4 and TRBJ2-3; D is perhaps TRBD1 or TRBD2 (6 bases each). This CDR3 contains 14 residues. Trimming cost V 5 bases and J 3 bases, with 12 bases left between them. This chain's CDR3 is CASSQRGATDTQYF. DNA of the CDR3: TGTGCCAGCAGTCAGAGGGGGGCTACAGATACGCAGTATTTT.

This clonotype showed up just a few times. V and J are TRBV5-6 and TRBJ2-5; D possibly corresponds to TRBD2 (5 bases). Germline values: CDR1 SGHDT, CDR2 YYEEEE. The CDR3 covers 16 residues. V gave up 1 base and J gave up 4 bases, with 17 bases separating them. CDR3 in DNA: TGTGCCAGCAGCTTGAGAGGCACCGGAGGTAGAGAGACCCAGTACTTC. Its translation: CASSLRGTGGRETQYF.

There are a few counts of this clonotype. V and J are TRBV20-1 and TRBJ1-1; 8 nucleotides match TRBD1. After removal of 3 bases from V and 4 bases from J, the junction contained 13 bases not matched to a gene. The germline CDR1 and CDR2 sequences are DFQATT and SNEGSKA (reference sequence). CDR3 size: 16 residues. DNA for the CDR3: TGCAGTGCTAGGCCCCAGGGGGCGCATGGAGGCACTGAAGCTTTCTTT. Residues: CSARPQGAHGGTEAFF.

This clonotype occurred a few times. The chain is built from TRBV5-5 and TRBJ1-6; the D gene is possibly TRBD1 (6 bases). CDR3 size: 13 residues. Per germline, CDR1 SGHKS and CDR2 YYEKEE (reference sequence). V dropped 7 bases and J dropped 10 bases, with 15 bases sitting between them. DNA for the CDR3: TGTGCCAGCGAGGGGGGCGCGAAATCACCCCTCCACTTT. It yields the protein CASEGGAKSPLHF.

CDR3 region: CASGLTGSKGKSTGELFF. DNA for the CDR3: TGTGCTAGTGGTTTGACCGGGTCGAAGGGGAAGAGCACCGGGGAGCTGTTTTTT. The rearrangement joins TRBV12-5 to TRBJ2-2, with D perhaps matching TRBD1 (5 bases). The CDR3 extends over 18 amino acids. Trimming took 2 bases from V and 4 from J, leaving 20 bases between them. CDR1 LGHNT and CDR2 FRNRAP come from the germline V gene.